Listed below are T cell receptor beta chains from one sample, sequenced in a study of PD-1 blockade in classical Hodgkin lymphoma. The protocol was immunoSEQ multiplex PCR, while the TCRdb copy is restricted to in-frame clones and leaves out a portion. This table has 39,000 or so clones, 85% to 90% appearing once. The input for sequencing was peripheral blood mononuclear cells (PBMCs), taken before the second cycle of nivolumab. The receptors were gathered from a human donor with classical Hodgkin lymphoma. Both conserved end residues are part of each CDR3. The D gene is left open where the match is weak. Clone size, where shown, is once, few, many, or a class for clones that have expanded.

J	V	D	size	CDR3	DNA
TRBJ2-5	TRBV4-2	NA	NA	CASSQDRSQRQAQYF	TGTGCCAGCAGCCAAGATCGTTCCCAGCGGCAGGCCCAGTACTTC
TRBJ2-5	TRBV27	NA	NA	CASRPQRGLGTQYF	TGTGCCAGCAGGCCCCAGAGGGGTTTGGGGACCCAGTACTTC
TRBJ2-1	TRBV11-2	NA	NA	CASPAGNHNEQFF	TGTGCCAGCCCTGCCGGCAACCACAATGAGCAGTTCTTC
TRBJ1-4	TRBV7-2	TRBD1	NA	CASSLVPGQVNEKLFF	TGTGCCAGCAGCTTAGTGCCGGGACAGGTTAATGAAAAACTGTTTTTT
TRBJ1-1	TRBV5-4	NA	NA	CASSLSTAVLYTEAFF	TGTGCCAGCAGCTTGTCCACGGCAGTTCTTTACACTGAAGCTTTCTTT
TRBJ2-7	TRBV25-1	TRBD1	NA	CASSGVGTGGSYEQYF	TGTGCCAGCAGTGGGGTAGGGACAGGGGGTTCCTACGAGCAGTACTTC
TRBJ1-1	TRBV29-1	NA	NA	CSVDFLGKGNTEAFF	TGCAGCGTTGATTTTCTGGGCAAGGGCAACACTGAAGCTTTCTTT
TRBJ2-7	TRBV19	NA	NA	CASSPQPYYEQYF	TGTGCCAGTAGTCCCCAACCCTACTACGAGCAGTACTTC
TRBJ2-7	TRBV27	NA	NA	CASSLGAEQYF	TGTGCCAGCAGTTTAGGGGCCGAGCAGTACTTC
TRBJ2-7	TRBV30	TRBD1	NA	CASGDRGKAYEQYF	TGTGCCTCCGGGGACAGAGGAAAGGCCTACGAGCAGTACTTC
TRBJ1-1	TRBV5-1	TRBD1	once	CASSLAPGTGVGFEAFF	TGCGCCAGCAGCTTGGCCCCCGGGACAGGGGTAGGGTTTGAAGCTTTCTTT
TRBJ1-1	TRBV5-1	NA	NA	CASSRGRVNTEAFF	TGCGCCAGCAGCCGGGGACGGGTGAACACTGAAGCTTTCTTT
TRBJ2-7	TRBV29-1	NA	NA	CSVGPAYEQYF	TGCAGCGTTGGCCCAGCCTACGAGCAGTACTTC
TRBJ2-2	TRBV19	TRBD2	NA	CASSKTSDAGELFF	TGTGCCAGTAGTAAGACTAGCGACGCCGGGGAGCTGTTTTTT
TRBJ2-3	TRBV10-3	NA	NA	CAISIGGQTDTQYF	TGTGCCATCTCGATCGGAGGGCAGACAGATACGCAGTATTTT
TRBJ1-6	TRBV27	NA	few	CASSFRGENSPLHF	TGTGCCAGCAGTTTTAGGGGCGAGAATTCACCCCTCCACTTT
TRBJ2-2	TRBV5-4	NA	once	CASSLFIGGSGAGELFF	TGTGCCAGCAGCTTGTTTATAGGGGGTTCGGGGGCCGGGGAGCTGTTTTTT
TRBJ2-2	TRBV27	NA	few	CASSLWGGANTGELFF	TGTGCCAGCAGTTTATGGGGCGGGGCGAACACCGGGGAGCTGTTTTTT
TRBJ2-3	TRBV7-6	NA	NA	CASSLDFLGRVSTDTQYF	TGTGCCAGCAGCTTAGACTTTTTGGGTCGGGTTAGCACAGATACGCAGTATTTT
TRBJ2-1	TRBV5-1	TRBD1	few	CASSWDRVNEQFF	TGCGCCAGCAGCTGGGACAGGGTCAATGAGCAGTTCTTC
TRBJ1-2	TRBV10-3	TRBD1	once	CAISPGGPRQGASGYTF	TGTGCCATCAGCCCCGGGGGGCCTAGACAGGGGGCGAGTGGCTACACCTTC
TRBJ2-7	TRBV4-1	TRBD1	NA	CASSQPGQSYEQYF	TGCGCCAGCAGCCAACCGGGACAGAGCTACGAGCAGTACTTC